This TCR beta chain was recorded in a study of T cell responses to AZD1222 COVID-19 vaccine. Study-wide points: The study found Spike-specific TCR breadth and depth rose after two AZD1222 doses. Clonal diversity was possibly underestimated, and the donors were mostly white British, with more females. Unmutated variant regions are reportedly the target of nearly half of TCRs that are spike-specific.

Profiled with immunoSEQ multiplex PCR; TCRdb holds only in-frame clones, not every one. The data show approximately 100,000 clones, approximately 89% seen once. Second doses were pooled across both intervals (about 4 or about 12 weeks). The V segment lost 5 bases and the J segment 1 base; nucleotides outside the gene matches: 3. The germline gives CDR1 SEHNR, CDR2 FQNEAQ (reference sequence). This CDR3 contains 15 residues. Of note for this clone: Its specificity is not known.

The receptor's source is an adult who received the AZD1222 COVID-19 vaccine. This rearrangement joins TRBV7-9 to TRBJ1-4; TRBD1 matches 8 bases. This specimen consisted of peripheral blood, obtained 28 days after the second AZD1222 dose. The DNA for the CDR3 is TGTGCCAGCAGCCCCGGACAGGGAACTAATGAAAAACTGTTTTTT. It specifies CASSPGQGTNEKLFF.